This T cell receptor (beta chain) was identified during a study of post-analysis software for immune sequencing data. About the research overall: Relapsing-remitting, secondary progressive and progressive-relapsing forms of multiple sclerosis all featured among disease courses.

V was clipped by 6 bases and J by 4 bases, with 13 bases between them. The CDR3 contains 14 residues. CDR1 ENHRY and CDR2 SYGVKD come from the germline V gene. Points from the study as a whole: Roughly five TRBV segments appeared more often in patients than in controls, and TRBV5-6, TRBV5-1 and TRBV20-1 were among these.

Carried by the TCR beta cDNA libraries were unique molecular identifiers. T cells numbering about 0.85 to 11 million yielded cDNA molecules that totaled about 500,000. Via MiXCR, TCRdb re-called the PCR reads, giving one row per CDR3 protein. The repertoire includes roughly 160,000 distinct CDR3 sequences, 30% to 45% of them detected once, and approximately 30% sits in the top ten. Details on this clonotype: What it binds is not known.

The sample was blood, taken after autologous hematopoietic stem cell transplantation. The receptor comes from a girl aged 10-17 years with multiple sclerosis. This sequence joins TRBV10-3 and TRBJ2-1, with D possibly TRBD2 on 6 matching bases. CDR3 sequence (DNA): TGTGCCATCAGGAACTGGGGGGAGTACAATGAGCAGTTCTTC. Protein product: CAIRNWGEYNEQFF.